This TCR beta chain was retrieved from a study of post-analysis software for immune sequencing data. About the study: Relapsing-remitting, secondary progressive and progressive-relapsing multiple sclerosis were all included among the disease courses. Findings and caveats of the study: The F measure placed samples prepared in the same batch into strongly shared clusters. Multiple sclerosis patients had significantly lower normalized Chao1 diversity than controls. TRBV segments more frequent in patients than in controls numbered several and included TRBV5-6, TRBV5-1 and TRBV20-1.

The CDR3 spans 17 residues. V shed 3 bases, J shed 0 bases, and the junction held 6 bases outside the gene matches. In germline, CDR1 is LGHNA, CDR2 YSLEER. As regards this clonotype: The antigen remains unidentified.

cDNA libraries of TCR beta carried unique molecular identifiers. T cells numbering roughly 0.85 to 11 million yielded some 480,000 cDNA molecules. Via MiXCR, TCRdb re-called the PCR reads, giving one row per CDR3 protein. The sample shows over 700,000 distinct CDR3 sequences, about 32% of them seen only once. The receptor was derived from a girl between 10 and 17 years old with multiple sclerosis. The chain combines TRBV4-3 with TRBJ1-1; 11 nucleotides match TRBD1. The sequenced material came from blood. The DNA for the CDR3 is TGCGCCAGCAGCCAGATAGGACAGGGGGCTTTGAACACTGAAGCTTTCTTT. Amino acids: CASSQIGQGALNTEAFF.